This entry features one TCR beta chain sequence. Its antigen is undetermined. The sample originates from a study of chemoradiotherapy in HPV16-positive cancers. The germline V gene has CDR1 LNHDA and CDR2 SQIVND (reference sequence). This CDR3 comprises 13 residues. Assay: immunoSEQ multiplex PCR; the TCRdb copy retains only in-frame clones and omits some. This sample has tens of thousands of clones, with almost 90% found just once. Points from the study as a whole: Candidate HPV-specific clones and E7-related TCR motifs grew in tumor during treatment. HPV-specific T cells were functionally defined from only two HPV16-positive patients. In HPV16-positive patients, HPV-responsive T-cell expansion tracked better recurrence-free survival.

The starting material was blood, obtained from a patient who underwent chemoradiotherapy. The chain couples TRBV19 to TRBJ1-6; 7 bases fit TRBD1. This clonotype was obtained from a human donor with HPV-associated anogenital cancer. The CDR3 loop is CATQRQGNSPLHF. CDR3 DNA sequence: TGTGCTACTCAGAGACAGGGAAATTCACCCCTCCACTTT.